This T cell receptor (beta chain) was sequenced during a study of blood T cell repertoires in COVID-19. Overall study context: The cDNA or gDNA used as material had been derived from T cells, B-cell-depleted T cells, or PBMCs.

The method was immunoSEQ multiplex PCR; TCRdb's version includes in-frame clones alone and lacks a portion of them. The table includes around 290,000 clones, around 89% detected once. Sequencing used peripheral blood. The clonotype was recovered from a man aged 35-49 years with acute or convalescent COVID-19.

CDR3: CASSRRRQGLNEKLFF. Here the CDR3 DNA reads TGTGCCAGCAGCCGGCGCCGCCAGGGCCTTAATGAAAAACTGTTTTTT. The chain employs TRBV7-2 and TRBJ1-4; D is possibly TRBD1 (5 bases). The V end lost 5 bases, the J end lost 4 bases, and 17 bases lay between the germline ends. The CDR3 totals 16 residues. Germline V gene sequence: CDR1 SGHTA, CDR2 FQGNSA.